Detailed here is one T cell receptor (beta chain). Its antigen is not known. V was trimmed by 7 bases and J by 3 bases, leaving 13 bases between them. The V gene's germline CDR1 is MDHEN and CDR2 SYDVKM. This CDR3 is built from 13 residues. This sample is drawn from a study of OX40 agonist ivuxolimab in advanced cancers. Overall study context: Three patients, one with hepatocellular carcinoma and two with cutaneous melanoma, responded partially. Broader study findings: Relative to CD4+ cells, CD8+ T cells on average had more expanded clones.

Sequenced by immunoSEQ multiplex PCR; TCRdb stores in-frame clones only, minus some. This sample yields more than 20,000 clones, of which roughly 88% are seen a single time; approximately 9.7% belongs to the top ten. This clonotype was sampled from an adult with an advanced solid tumor such as melanoma, head and neck, liver or kidney cancer. The material sequenced was CD4+ or CD8+ T cells sorted from blood, taken in a trial of the OX40 agonist ivuxolimab. V gene TRBV28 combines with J gene TRBJ2-7; D remains unclear. The CDR3 DNA sequence: TGTGCCAGCACCCGAGGCTACTACTACGAGCAGTACTTC. Residues: CASTRGYYYEQYF.